This entry features one TCR beta chain sequence. Its cognate antigen has yet to be identified. No base qualities exist here, and no much larger clone lies one base off it. In total, 666 healthy bone marrow donors made up the cohort. Cohort members were all nominally healthy when sampled, although unrecorded immune exposures were likely present. The donor was CMV seronegative and belonged to the group of 320 or so seronegative cohort members. A peripheral blood sample was provided by each donor, and peripheral blood mononuclear cells were used for TCR beta sequencing. The Qiagen DNeasy Blood Extraction Kit was used to extract genomic DNA from the blood cell samples. The data derive from a study of cytomegalovirus exposure and HLA in healthy donors (dated by TCRdb to about 2017). The study in broad terms: An earlier analysis of 550 to 700 of the donors reported 250 to 300 Gb of sequence data and around 110 million unique TCR beta sequences from 150 million to 200 million T cells. About 330 gigabases of sequencing data and around 85 million unique TCR sequences made up an early release that covered approximately 650 HLA-typed donors. Of the approximately 400 genotyped donors, 80% to 90% were placed in the genetic ancestry cluster associated with self-reported Caucasian donors. The study aimed to test whether signatures of past pathogen exposure could be identified by cataloging public T cell receptors. The study profiled the T cell repertoires of 550 to 700 subjects by immunosequencing and related them to cytomegalovirus serostatus. Along with the roughly 610-subject first cohort, a separate validation cohort of approximately 110 different subjects was used. To predict cytomegalovirus infection status, the study combined high-throughput TCR immunosequencing, statistical association of individual TCRs with disease status, and machine learning. In a later analysis, previously published TCR beta repertoires from 666 donors were re-analyzed and high-resolution HLA genotyping was added so that TCR occurrence patterns could be studied. In the later analysis, no new phenotypic data were used to find candidate immune exposures; instead, reliance was placed on TCR beta sequences and their occurrence across donors. In an earlier analysis of 587 of the donors, high-throughput TCR beta sequencing was used to judge whether each TCR beta V gene segment behaved as functional or pseudogenic. Donor age, sex, ethnicity and CMV serostatus were compiled together with the repertoire data. Genome-wide SNP genotypes for about three fifths of the roughly 700 donors were used in a later genetic analysis, which treated that subset as a discovery cohort. All discovery cohort repertoires had been generated using a single sequencing platform. HLA typing covered class I and class II loci at four-digit resolution. Typing coverage differed by locus: A, B, C, DRB1 and DQB1 were typed in roughly 620-630 donors, DQA1 in around 500, DPA1 in roughly 590, and DPB1 in 400 to 480. Because of strong linkage in the cohort, 5 or 6 DR-DQ haplotypes were treated as single units for association and clustering. Among 350 to 400 genotyped donors of the cohort, an average of 235,054 unique TCR beta nucleotide sequences were sequenced per donor, around 20% of them non-productive.

Library creation used the immunoSEQ multiplex PCR assay. For the multiplex PCR, a mixture combining 60 forward primers for TCR Vbeta segments and 13 reverse primers for TCR Jbeta segments was used. The CDR3 region of rearranged TCR beta genes was amplified from genomic DNA by a multiplex PCR assay. Amplified TCR beta libraries were sequenced as 87-base-pair reads on the Illumina HiSeq System. The study's own analysis went as follows. Across the 600 to 700 repertoires, a later analysis counted around 80 million unique TCR beta chains, approximately 12 million of which were shared by at least two donors. Raw reads were error-corrected and collapsed into unique sequences with a nearest-neighbor algorithm that merged closely related sequences to remove PCR and sequencing errors. Alignment of CDR3 sequences to IMGT reference sequences was used to assign V, D and J gene segments. For a sequence to be retained, at least a six-nucleotide match to both a V gene segment and a J gene segment was required. Rearrangements were called productive when the CDR3 lacked stop codons and stayed in frame with V and J; all others were non-productive. CDR3 was defined according to IMGT convention as the region running from the second conserved V-encoded cysteine to the conserved J-encoded phenylalanine. The earlier analysis of about 590 of the donors excluded sequences that lacked an unambiguous match to a single V gene segment. In an earlier analysis of roughly 600 of the donors, a V segment was called functional when productive rearrangements were above 56.7%, and segregating when the standard deviation between donors exceeded 5%. A statistical classification framework was developed to diagnose cytomegalovirus status using the catalog of TCR beta chain sequences. In a later analysis, TCR nucleotide sequences were compared against IMGT/GENE-DB human TR gene sequences so that V and J genes could be assigned. The TCRdist pipeline was used in a later analysis to assign CDR3 sequences and most-parsimonious VDJ recombination scenarios. In a later analysis, each TCR beta chain was defined by its CDR3 amino acid sequence together with its V-gene family, and reads without a unique V-gene family were excluded. A later analysis removed 500 to 600 highly shared, low-generation-probability nucleotide sequences to deal with suspected cross-contamination and a sequencing artifact. In a later analysis, a clonal expansion index was calculated for each public chain from normalized within-repertoire ranks of inferred template counts. In a later analysis, generation probabilities were computed with a VDJ recombination model fitted to out-of-frame rearrangements, and the resulting probabilities were checked against IGoR. In a later analysis, TCR-TCR, TCR-HLA and TCR-CMV co-occurrence was scored with hypergeometric tests, and a repertoire-size bias correction was applied to TCR pairs. To estimate false discovery rates, a later analysis permuted the HLA or CMV assignments 20 times. A later analysis grouped co-occurring TCRs with DBSCAN, adding TCRdist sequence similarity when clustering within HLA-allele-positive subsets. Repertoires with fewer than 30,000 or more than 120,000 public chains were left out of co-occurrence clustering, as were four to six repertoires with anomalous nucleotide sharing. TCRdb stores this immuneACCESS table with in-frame sequences only. Part of the clones is absent; in the studies checked, under half of the shortfall reflects unresolved V genes, and no reason is known for the rest. The V and J calls and the clone size are those of that table, but D and trimming were determined from the DNA. The sample has roughly 93,000 clones on record, around 78% of them singletons. The biggest ten clones account for 0.57% of the sample.

Broad study findings and their caveats: According to a later analysis, parvovirus B19, influenza, CMV and Epstein-Barr virus appeared linked to several top co-occurrence clusters. A total of around 150 TCR beta chains were listed by the study as associated with cytomegalovirus. Assigning TCR associations to individual alleles was difficult when HLA alleles, especially DR and DQ, strongly co-occurred. The cohort was sequenced for TCR beta chains only, and without alpha or paired-chain data the features that could be detected were limited. Because counts were too low, more than 15 rarely observed V segments, including chromosome 9 orphons, were excluded from the earlier analysis of 587 of the donors. An earlier analysis of roughly 570 of the donors showed that most TCR beta V segments appeared in productive rearrangements either about 90% or about 30% of the time, which broadly matched IMGT annotations. Correlated functional status among segregating V segments might be attributable to linkage disequilibrium, but an unknown experimental factor could not be ruled out. In vitro tests confirmed that a few of the cytomegalovirus-associated TCR beta chains recognize cytomegalovirus antigens. Because HLA typing was missing for some donors at each locus, association tests included only the typed subset. The 87-base-pair reads could not distinguish some IMGT-functional V segments, including TRBV6-2 and TRBV6-3, so those segments were excluded. Most TCR sequences were observed very rarely across donors, whereas some public TCRs were present in many individuals. In a later analysis, TCR association rates were found to vary across HLA loci, with the most associated TCRs seen for DRB1 alleles and the fewest for HLA-C alleles. CMV serostatus was the only immune exposure information available for the cohort. A cluster of highly shared sequence variants was judged likely to be a technical artifact of the sequencing pipeline. At a false discovery rate of 0.05, a later analysis linked 15,000 to 20,000 TCR beta sequences to specific HLA alleles. The presence/absence analyses assumed that sequencing depth was roughly uniform across donors, and that assumption may not be true. A further reported finding was that TCR beta sequences accurately predicted the HLA-A and HLA-B alleles for most subjects in the first cohort. Compared with equally common non-associated chains, HLA-associated TCR beta chains in a later analysis were more clonally expanded and had lower generation probabilities. A later genetic analysis associated a missense DCLRE1C variant with V-gene and J-gene trimming of TCR beta chains, and an independent cohort replicated the association. In a later analysis, most CMV-associated TCR beta chains were found to appear HLA-restricted, with HLA associations seemingly driven largely by CMV exposure. It was suggested by the authors that the approach could potentially be generalized to other disease states and immunological phenotypes. According to a later genetic analysis, donors in an Asian-associated ancestry cluster had fewer N-insertions in productive TCRs than the roughly 700-donor mean. The classifier was reported to diagnose cytomegalovirus status with high specificity and sensitivity in both the original and validation cohorts.

The CDR3 goes from the cysteine to the phenylalanine over 14 residues. Of all the DNA, just the CDR3 is kept, 42 bases in frame from base 1. Unmatched junction bases come to 3, with V trimmed by 3 bases and J by 7 bases. Sequences SGHRS (CDR1) and YFSETQ (CDR2) are obtained from the germline V gene. The sequenced material came from PBMCs. The sequence is built from TRBV5-1 and TRBJ1-6; 8 central bases correspond to TRBD1. The sequence was obtained from a man between 25 and 39 years old in good health and CMV-seronegative. Here is the DNA: TGCGCCAGCAGCTGGACAGGGTTAAATTCACCCCTCCACTTT. Translated, this gives CASSWTGLNSPLHF. This CDR3, with the reference TRBV5-1 and TRBJ1-6 proteins standing in past its ends, gives the full variable domain KAGVTQTPRYLIKTRGQQVTLSCSPISGHRSVSWYQQTPGQGLQFLFEYFSETQRNKGNFPGRFSGRQFSNSRSEMNVSTLELGDSALYLCASSWTGLNSPLHFGNGTRLTVT.